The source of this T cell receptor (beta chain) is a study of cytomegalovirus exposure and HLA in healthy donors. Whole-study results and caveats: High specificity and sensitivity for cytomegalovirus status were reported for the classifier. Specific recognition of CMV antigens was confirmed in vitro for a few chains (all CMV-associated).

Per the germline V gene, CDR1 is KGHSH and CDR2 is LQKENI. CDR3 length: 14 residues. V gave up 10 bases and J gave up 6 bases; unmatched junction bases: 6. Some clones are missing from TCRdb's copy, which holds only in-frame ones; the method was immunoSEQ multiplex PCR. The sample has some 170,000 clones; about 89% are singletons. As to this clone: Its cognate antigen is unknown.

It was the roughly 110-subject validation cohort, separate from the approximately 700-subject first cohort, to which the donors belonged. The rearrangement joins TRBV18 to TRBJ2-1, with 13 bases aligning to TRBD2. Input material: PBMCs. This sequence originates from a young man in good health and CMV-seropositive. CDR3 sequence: CATLLAGGFNEQFF. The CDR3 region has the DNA TGTGCCACCCTACTAGCGGGGGGGTTCAATGAGCAGTTCTTC. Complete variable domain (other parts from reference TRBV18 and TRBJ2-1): NAGVMQNPRHLVRRRGQEARLRCSPMKGHSHVYWYRQLPEEGLKFMVYLQKENIIDESGMPKERFSAEFPKEGPSILRIQQVVRGDSAAYFCATLLAGGFNEQFFGPGTRLTVL.